In its sample, the clone carrying this TCR beta chain was seen once. Its matching antigen is unknown. Any history of autoimmune disease or systemic immunosuppression disqualified patients. This sample is drawn from a study of OX40 agonist ivuxolimab in advanced cancers. Study findings and constraints: Relative to CD4+, CD8+ T cells held more expanded clones on average.

This CDR3 is built from 15 residues. Germline lookup yields CDR1 SGHRS and CDR2 YFSETQ. Unmatched junction bases numbered 8, after V lost 5 bases and J lost 3 bases. Assay used: immunoSEQ multiplex PCR; TCRdb lists only in-frame clones, some missing. The top ten clones hold 1.5% to 2% of a sample with fewer than 90,000 clones, roughly 89% of them seen once. This specimen was CD4+ or CD8+ T cells sorted from blood, taken in a trial of the OX40 agonist ivuxolimab. The clonotype comes from an adult with an advanced solid tumor such as melanoma, head and neck, liver or kidney cancer. The chain couples TRBV5-1 to TRBJ2-3, with 8 bases aligning to TRBD1. The CDR3 bases are TGCGCCAGCAGTGTACAGGGGGATCGAACAGATACGCAGTATTTT. Translated: CASSVQGDRTDTQYF.